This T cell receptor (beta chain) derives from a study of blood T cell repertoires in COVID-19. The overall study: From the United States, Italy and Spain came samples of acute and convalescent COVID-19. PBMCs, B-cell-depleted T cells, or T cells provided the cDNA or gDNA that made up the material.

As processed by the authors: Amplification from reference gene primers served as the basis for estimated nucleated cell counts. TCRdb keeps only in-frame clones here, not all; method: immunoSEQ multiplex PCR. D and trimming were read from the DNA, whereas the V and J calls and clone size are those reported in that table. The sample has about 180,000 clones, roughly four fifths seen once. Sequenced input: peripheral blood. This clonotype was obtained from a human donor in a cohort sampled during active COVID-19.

CDR3 region: CASTEAGTGGLYGYTF. In DNA, the CDR3 is TGTGCCAGCACCGAGGCCGGGACAGGGGGCCTCTATGGCTACACCTTC. The J gene is TRBJ1-2, the V gene TRBV13; 12 bases align to TRBD1. Germline CDR1 and CDR2: PRHDT and FYEKMQ (reference sequence). V lost 7 bases, J lost 4 bases, and 10 bases stayed unmatched. The CDR3 spans 16 residues.